The sequence of this TCR beta chain was determined in a study of blood T cell repertoires in COVID-19. Trimming removed 4 bases at V and 5 bases at J, with 12 bases between. The CDR3 has 13 amino acids. The germline V gene encodes CDR1 SGHRS and CDR2 YFSETQ. Profiling relied on immunoSEQ multiplex PCR, and the TCRdb table lists in-frame clones only, not all of them. The sample has roughly 98,000 clones; roughly four fifths are singletons. This chain uses TRBV5-1 with TRBJ1-2; D gene ambiguous. The sequenced sample was peripheral blood. The receptor comes from a human donor in a cohort sampled during active COVID-19. The DNA of the CDR3 is TGCGCCAGCAGCCTAGACCGCGAATATGGCTACACCTTC. Protein product: CASSLDREYGYTF.